This T cell receptor (beta chain) was profiled in a study of regulatory T cells in long-lasting Graves disease. Overall study findings and caveats: Small sample size may have lowered accuracy.

Time point meaning: persistent/refractory GD, antithyroid drugs over 5 years with positive TRAb. PBMC RNA served as the TCR library source. Diagnosis followed American Thyroid Association guidelines for Graves' disease. The TCR beta library used iRepertoire HTBI primers with Arm-PCR amplification of CDR3. TCRdb redid the calling of the multiplex PCR reads with MiXCR, one entry per CDR3 protein. The table shows 700,000 or so distinct CDR3 sequences, with around 30% occurring only once. This clonotype was seen only a few times. The antigen remains unidentified. The TCR sequence derives from a female donor with Graves disease. The material was peripheral blood mononuclear cells (PBMCs), obtained when the disease was refractory, from a patient treated with antithyroid drugs.

Written as DNA, the CDR3 is TGTGCCAGCAGCTTCGGGGAGCGAGGAGAGACCCAGTACTTC. Protein product: CASSFGERGETQYF. The chain has TRBV7-2 and TRBJ2-5; tentatively, D is TRBD2 (5 bases). Looked up from germline, CDR1 is SGHTA and CDR2 is FQGNSA. V lost 3 bases and J lost 4, with 12 bases in between. The CDR3 covers 14 residues.